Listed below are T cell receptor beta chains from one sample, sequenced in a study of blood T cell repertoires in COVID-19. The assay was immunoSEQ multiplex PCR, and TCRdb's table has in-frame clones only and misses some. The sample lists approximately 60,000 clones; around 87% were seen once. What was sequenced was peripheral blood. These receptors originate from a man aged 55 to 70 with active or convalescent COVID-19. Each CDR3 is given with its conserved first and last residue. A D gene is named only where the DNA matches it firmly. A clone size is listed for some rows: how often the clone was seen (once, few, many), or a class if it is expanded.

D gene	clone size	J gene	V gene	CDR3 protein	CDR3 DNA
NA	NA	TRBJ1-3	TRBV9	CASSLGGSGNTIYF	TGTGCCAGCAGCCTGGGGGGTAGTGGAAACACCATATATTTT
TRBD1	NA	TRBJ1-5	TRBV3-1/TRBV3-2	CASSRQGIWHF	TGTGCCAGCAGCCGACAGGGAATATGGCATTTT
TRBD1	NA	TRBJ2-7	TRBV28	CASSHGTDYEQYF	TGTGCCAGCAGTCACGGGACAGACTACGAGCAGTACTTC
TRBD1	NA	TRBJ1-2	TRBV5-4	CASSPRGLSYGYTF	TGTGCCAGCAGCCCGAGGGGGCTGAGCTATGGCTACACCTTC
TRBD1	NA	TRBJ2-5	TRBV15	CATSGPGTGVQETQYF	TGTGCCACCAGCGGACCCGGGACAGGGGTACAAGAGACCCAGTACTTC
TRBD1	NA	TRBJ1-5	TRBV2	CASSEGVRTGIQPQHF	TGTGCCAGCAGTGAAGGAGTGAGGACAGGGATACAGCCCCAGCATTTT
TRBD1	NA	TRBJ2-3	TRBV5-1	CASSRQGGTDTQYF	TGCGCCAGCAGCCGACAGGGTGGCACAGATACGCAGTATTTT
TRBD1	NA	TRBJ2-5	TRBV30	CAWSGGTVQETQYF	TGTGCCTGGAGTGGGGGGACAGTTCAAGAGACCCAGTACTTC
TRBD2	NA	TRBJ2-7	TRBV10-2	CASSLTSGSYEQYF	TGCGCCAGCAGTCTAACTAGCGGGAGCTACGAGCAGTACTTC
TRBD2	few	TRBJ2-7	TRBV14	CASSQDRASGGYEQYF	TGTGCCAGCAGCCAAGATAGGGCTAGCGGGGGCTACGAGCAGTACTTC
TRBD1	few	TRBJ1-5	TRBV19	CASSGTGGAGQPQHF	TGTGCCAGTAGTGGGACAGGGGGCGCCGGACAGCCCCAGCATTTT
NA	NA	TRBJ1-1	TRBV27	CASSLRGKAFF	TGTGCCAGCAGTTTACGGGGGAAAGCTTTCTTT
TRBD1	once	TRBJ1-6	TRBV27	CASSPLVDRDFSRSPLHF	TGTGCCAGCAGCCCATTGGTCGACAGGGATTTTTCAAGATCACCCCTCCACTTT
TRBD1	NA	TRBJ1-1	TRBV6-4	CASSKNRGTEAFF	TGTGCCAGCAGTAAGAACAGGGGTACTGAAGCTTTCTTT
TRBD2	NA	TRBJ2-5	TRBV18	CASSPGTSTYQETQYF	TGTGCCAGCTCACCTGGGACTAGCACGTACCAAGAGACCCAGTACTTC
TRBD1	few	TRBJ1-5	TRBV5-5	CASSPNRGWNQPQHF	TGTGCCAGCAGCCCGAACAGGGGGTGGAATCAGCCCCAGCATTTT
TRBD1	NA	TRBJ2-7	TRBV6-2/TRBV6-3	CASSSGGTGFYEQYF	TGTGCCAGCAGTTCAGGTGGGACAGGGTTCTACGAGCAGTACTTC
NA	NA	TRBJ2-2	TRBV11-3	CASSLRGFTGELFF	TGTGCCAGCAGCTTAAGGGGTTTCACCGGGGAGCTGTTTTTT
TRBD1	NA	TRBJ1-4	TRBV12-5	CASGLWGQADEKLFF	TGTGCTAGTGGTTTGTGGGGACAGGCTGATGAAAAACTGTTTTTT
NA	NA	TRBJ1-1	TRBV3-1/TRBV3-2	CASSTIRRDTEAFF	TGTGCCAGCAGCACCATCCGGCGGGACACTGAAGCTTTCTTT
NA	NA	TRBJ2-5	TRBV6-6	CASSPDTQETQYF	TGTGCCAGCAGCCCCGACACTCAAGAGACCCAGTACTTC
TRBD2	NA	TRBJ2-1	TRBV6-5	CASSRGGEQFF	TGTGCCAGCAGCCGCGGGGGAGAGCAGTTCTTC
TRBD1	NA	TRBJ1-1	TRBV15	CATSRDRVRAEAFF	TGTGCCACCAGCAGGGACAGGGTTAGGGCTGAAGCTTTCTTT
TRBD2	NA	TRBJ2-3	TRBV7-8	CASSLDSGGVGRDTQYF	TGTGCCAGCAGCTTAGACAGCGGGGGAGTCGGGCGCGATACGCAGTATTTT
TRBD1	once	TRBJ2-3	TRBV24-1	CATSDLAIQGDTDTQYF	TGTGCCACCAGTGATTTGGCTATCCAGGGGGACACAGATACGCAGTATTTT
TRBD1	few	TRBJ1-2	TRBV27	CASSKLPGQGGGYTF	TGTGCCAGCAGTAAATTACCGGGACAGGGAGGAGGCTACACCTTC
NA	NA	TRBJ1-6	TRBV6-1	CASSGDKSSYNSPLHF	TGTGCCAGCAGTGGAGACAAGAGCTCCTATAATTCACCCCTCCACTTT
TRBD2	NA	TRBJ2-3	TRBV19	CASSSGTSGSPDTQYF	TGTGCCAGTAGTAGTGGGACTAGCGGGAGTCCCGATACGCAGTATTTT
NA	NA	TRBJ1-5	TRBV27	CATTIPGSYSNQPQHF	TGTGCCACCACAATTCCGGGGAGTTATAGCAATCAGCCCCAGCATTTT
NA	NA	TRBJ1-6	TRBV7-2	CASSPTGGKNSPLHF	TGTGCCAGCAGCCCCACGGGGGGGAAAAATTCACCCCTCCACTTT
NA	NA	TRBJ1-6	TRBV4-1	CASSAHRSGGRMNSPLHF	TGCGCCAGCAGCGCACACAGGTCCGGGGGTAGAATGAATTCACCCCTCCACTTT
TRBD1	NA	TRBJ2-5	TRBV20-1	CSALTPGQQDF	TGCAGTGCCCTGACCCCGGGACAGCAGGACTTC
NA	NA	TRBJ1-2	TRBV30	CAWSVNWGREGGYTF	TGTGCCTGGAGTGTAAATTGGGGCCGAGAAGGTGGCTACACCTTC
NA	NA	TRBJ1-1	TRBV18	CASSLSGELEAFF	TGTGCCAGCTCACTTTCAGGGGAATTGGAAGCTTTCTTT
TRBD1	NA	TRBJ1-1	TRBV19	CASGTGGTEAFF	TGTGCCTCGGGGACAGGGGGGACTGAAGCTTTCTTT
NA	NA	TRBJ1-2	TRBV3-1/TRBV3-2	CASSQEPGHLYGYTF	TGTGCCAGCAGCCAAGAACCCGGACATCTCTATGGCTACACCTTC
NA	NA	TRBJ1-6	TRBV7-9	CASSSSGDDSPLHF	TGTGCCAGCAGCTCCTCAGGGGACGATTCACCCCTCCACTTT
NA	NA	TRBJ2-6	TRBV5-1	CASSEPTGLSGGANVLTF	TGCGCCAGCAGCGAACCGACAGGACTGTCTGGTGGGGCCAACGTCCTGACTTTC
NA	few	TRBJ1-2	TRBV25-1	CASSEFGRGESYGYTF	TGTGCCAGCAGTGAATTTGGACGGGGAGAAAGCTATGGCTACACCTTC
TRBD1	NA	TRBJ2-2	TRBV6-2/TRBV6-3	CASSPRGRNTGELFF	TGTGCCAGCAGCCCCAGGGGGAGGAACACCGGGGAGCTGTTTTTT
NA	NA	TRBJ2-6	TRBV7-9	CASSPYSVGAGANVLTF	TGTGCCAGCAGCCCCTACTCGGTAGGGGCTGGGGCCAACGTCCTGACTTTC
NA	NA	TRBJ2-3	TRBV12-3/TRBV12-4	CASKRADTQYF	TGTGCCAGCAAGAGGGCAGATACGCAGTATTTT
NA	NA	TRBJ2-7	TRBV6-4	CASSEELGRSYEQYF	TGTGCCAGCAGTGAAGAGTTGGGCAGATCTTACGAGCAGTACTTC
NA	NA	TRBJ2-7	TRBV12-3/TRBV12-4	CASSPGFGQYF	TGTGCCAGCAGCCCCGGGTTCGGGCAGTACTTC
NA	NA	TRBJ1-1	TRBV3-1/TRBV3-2	CASSHLPPTGGNTEAFF	TGTGCCAGCAGCCACCTCCCCCCGACAGGAGGGAACACTGAAGCTTTCTTT
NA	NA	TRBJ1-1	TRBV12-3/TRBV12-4	CASSLSGRPEAFF	TGTGCCAGCAGTCTTTCAGGGCGCCCTGAAGCTTTCTTT
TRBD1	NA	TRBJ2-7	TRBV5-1	CASSTKQGQPYEQYF	TGCGCCAGCAGCACAAAACAGGGACAGCCGTACGAGCAGTACTTC
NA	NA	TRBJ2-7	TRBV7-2	CASSFTGSYEQYF	TGTGCCAGCAGCTTTACAGGGTCTTACGAGCAGTACTTC
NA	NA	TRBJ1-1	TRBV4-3	CASSQDHDTEAFF	TGCGCCAGCAGCCAAGATCATGACACTGAAGCTTTCTTT
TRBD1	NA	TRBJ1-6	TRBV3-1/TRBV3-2	CASSPVPWTGGNNSPLHF	TGTGCCAGCAGCCCTGTTCCTTGGACAGGGGGCAATAATTCACCCCTCCACTTT
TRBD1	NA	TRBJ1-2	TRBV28	CASSPTYRGGYTF	TGTGCCAGCAGTCCAACGTACAGGGGTGGCTACACCTTC
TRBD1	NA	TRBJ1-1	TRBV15	CATSRGRGDTEAFF	TGTGCCACCAGCCGGGGCAGGGGGGACACTGAAGCTTTCTTT
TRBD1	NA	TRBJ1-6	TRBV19	CASSSSETGYSPLHF	TGTGCCAGTAGTTCATCCGAGACAGGGTATTCACCCCTCCACTTT
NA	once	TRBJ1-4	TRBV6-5	CASRGTGREKLFF	TGTGCCAGCAGGGGTACAGGGCGGGAAAAACTGTTTTTT
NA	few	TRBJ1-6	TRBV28	CASSFDRENSPLHF	TGTGCCAGCAGCTTCGACAGAGAAAATTCACCCCTCCACTTT
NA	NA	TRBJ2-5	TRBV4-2	CASSQESDQETQYF	TGTGCCAGCAGCCAAGAGTCAGATCAAGAGACCCAGTACTTC
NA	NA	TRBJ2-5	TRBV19	CASSSMTLGTQYF	TGTGCCAGTAGTTCCATGACACTGGGGACCCAGTACTTC